This T cell receptor (beta chain) is from a study of early stage breast cancer tumors. Using immunoSEQ multiplex PCR, the repertoire was profiled, and TCRdb retains in-frame clones only, with some absent. The sample shows about 53,000 clones, 80% to 95% of them seen only once. Germline CDR1 is ENHRY and CDR2 is SYGVKD. The CDR3 length is 14 residues. Trimming took 5 bases from V and 3 from J; bases not matched to a gene: 6. The source material was blood. The sequence derives from a person aged 65-85 years with breast cancer. The V gene is TRBV10-3, the J gene TRBJ1-2; 7 bases agree with TRBD1. Here the CDR3 DNA reads TGTGCCATCAGTCGGGACAGCCTCGACTATGGCTACACCTTC. This sequence encodes CAISRDSLDYGYTF.